A single sample gave rise to the 17 T cell receptor beta chains below, sequenced in a study of T-cell reconstitution after alpha-beta-depleted transplantation in children. Researchers prepared the TCRbeta library using unique molecular identifiers, the study reports. TCRdb fed the PCR reads into MiXCR, producing one record per CDR3 protein. The sample lists about 610,000 distinct CDR3 sequences; over 9.5% were seen once. The sequenced sample was PBMCs from the stem cell graft donor, obtained from the stem cell graft. Receptors were obtained from a human donor who donated a stem cell graft to a child with acute myeloid leukemia.

This clonotype showed up many times. The V gene is TRBV10-3, the J gene TRBJ2-7; tentatively, D is TRBD1 (5 bases). The germline V gene encodes CDR1 ENHRY and CDR2 SYGVKD. V lost 7 bases, J lost 3 bases, and 13 bases lay in between. The CDR3 totals 13 residues. The CDR3 loop reads CAINTDMYYEQYF. DNA of the CDR3: TGTGCCATCAACACGGACATGTACTACGAGCAGTACTTC.

This clonotype has a count of ten or more. V usage is TRBV30 and J usage is TRBJ2-1; TRBD1 or TRBD2 may be the D gene (5 bases each). The V gene's germline CDR1 is GTSNPN and CDR2 SVGIG (reference sequence). Deletions cut 5 bases from V and 8 bases from J, with 16 bases between. This CDR3 comprises 13 residues. The DNA of the CDR3 is TGTGCCTGGGAAGGGGTGAGCGGCGATGAGCAGTTCTTC. Translated: CAWEGVSGDEQFF.

The chain combines TRBV29-1 with TRBJ2-7; 9 bases fit TRBD1. The CDR3 contains 13 residues. After removal of 7 bases from V and 3 bases from J, the junction contained 7 bases not matched to a gene. Germline V gene lookup returns CDR1 SQVTM and CDR2 ANQGSEA. The CDR3 reads CSARDRVGYEQYF. CDR3 sequence (DNA): TGCAGCGCTCGGGACAGGGTCGGCTACGAGCAGTACTTC.

This clonotype has more than one count but fewer than ten. The rearrangement uses TRBV9 and TRBJ2-7; D may be TRBD2 (6 bases). Trimming stripped 0 bases from V and 7 bases from J, with 8 bases between. The CDR3 sequence is 12 residues long. From germline, CDR1 is SGDLS and CDR2 YYNGEE. DNA of the CDR3: TGTGCCAGCAGCGTAGAAGGGAGGGAGCAGTACTTC. It encodes CASSVEGREQYF.

The genes are TRBV30 and TRBJ2-1; perhaps TRBD1 as D (6 bases). Germline V gene data show CDR1 as GTSNPN and CDR2 as SVGIG (reference sequence). This CDR3 spans 15 amino acids. Trimming cost V 2 bases and J 4 bases, with 15 bases left between them. CDR3 nucleotides: TGTGCCTGGAGTAACATGGGGGCCTCGTACAATGAGCAGTTCTTC. It translates to CAWSNMGASYNEQFF. The full variable domain, completed using reference TRBV30 and TRBJ2-1, is SQTIHQWPATLVQPVGSPLSLECTVEGTSNPNLYWYRQAAGRGLQLLFYSVGIGQISSEVPQNLSASRPQDRQFILSSKKLLLSDSGFYLCAWSNMGASYNEQFFGPGTRLTVL.

The J gene is TRBJ2-3, the V gene TRBV7-3; TRBD2 is a possible D gene (5 bases). The length of the CDR3 is 17 residues. Germline V CDR1 and CDR2: SGHTA, FQGTGA. V lost 4 bases, J lost 0 bases, and 17 bases lay in between. Here the CDR3 reads CASSSQVWRVSTDTQYF. The CDR3 DNA follows: TGTGCCAGCAGCTCCCAAGTCTGGCGGGTTAGCACAGATACGCAGTATTTT.

There are a few counts of this clonotype. V is TRBV9 and J is TRBJ1-6; 7 bases map to TRBD1. The CDR3 has 14 amino acids. Germline assignment: CDR1 SGDLS and CDR2 YYNGEE. The trim removed 4 bases at V and 7 bases at J, leaving 5 bases unmatched. Here the CDR3 DNA reads TGTGCCAGCAGCTCCCCGGGACAGAATTCACCCCTCCACTTT. Translating gives CASSSPGQNSPLHF. The full variable domain, completed using reference TRBV9 and TRBJ1-6, is DSGVTQTPKHLITATGQRVTLRCSPRSGDLSVYWYQQSLDQGLQFLIQYYNGEERAKGNILERFSAQQFPDLHSELNLSSLELGDSALYFCASSSPGQNSPLHFGNGTRLTVT.

This clonotype was recorded a few times. V usage is TRBV7-3 and J usage is TRBJ2-1; D is unresolved. CDR1 is SGHTA, CDR2 FQGTGA, per germline. The V and J ends lost 1 base and 8 bases respectively, with 6 bases between them. This CDR3 spans 12 amino acids. The CDR3 DNA follows: TGTGCCAGCAGCTTAAATTTCGATGAGCAGTTCTTC. Amino acid sequence: CASSLNFDEQFF.

This clonotype was counted between two and nine times. The junction differs from germline at one of its ends, possibly a read error. This chain uses TRBV20-1 with TRBJ2-3, with 7 bases aligning to TRBD2. Germline assignment: CDR1 DFQATT and CDR2 SNEGSKA (reference sequence). The CDR3 covers 17 residues. The CDR3 protein is CCARDRKRESSTDTQYF. The CDR3 bases are TGCTGTGCTAGAGATAGGAAGCGGGAATCTAGCACAGATACGCAGTATTTT.

This clonotype was counted many times. In DNA form, the CDR3 reads TGTGCCAGCAGCGTAGGGACTACCAAAAACATTCAGTACTTC. Translated, it gives CASSVGTTKNIQYF. The rearrangement links TRBV11-2 to TRBJ2-4; TRBD2 matches at 7 bases. With 5 bases clipped from V and 2 bases from J, the junction kept 3 bases outside the gene matches. This CDR3 contains 14 residues. The germline gives CDR1 SGHAT, CDR2 FQNNGV.

This clonotype has ten or more counts. A read error may produce the germline difference seen at one junction end. The J gene is TRBJ2-2, the V gene TRBV7-2; 7 nucleotides agree with TRBD1. CDR3 length: 16 residues. Germline loops: CDR1 SGHTA, CDR2 FQGNSA. CDR3 loop: CASSLVGTANTGELFF. The CDR3 coding sequence is TGTGCCAGCAGTTTAGTAGGGACAGCAAACACCGGGGAGCTGTTTTTT.

This clonotype was picked up many times. The rearrangement joins TRBV27 to TRBJ2-1, with 13 bases lining up with TRBD2. V was pared by 5 bases and J by 7 bases, with 5 bases of the junction left unmatched. This CDR3 spans 15 amino acids. Germline V gives CDR1 MNHEY, CDR2 SMNVEV (reference sequence). CDR3 coding DNA: TGTGCCAGCAGTCGGACTAGCGGGAGTTTAAATGAGCAGTTCTTC. Translation gives CASSRTSGSLNEQFF.

This clonotype was counted only a few times. This sequence joins TRBV9 and TRBJ2-7; TRBD1 matches 7 bases. J lost 3 bases, V lost 4 bases, and 7 bases had no gene match. Per germline, CDR1 SGDLS and CDR2 YYNGEE. This CDR3 region has 14 residues. CDR3 loop: CASSPRTGFYEQYF. DNA for the CDR3: TGTGCCAGCAGCCCCCGGACAGGTTTCTACGAGCAGTACTTC.

The CDR3 DNA reads TGCAGTGCTAGAGCCATTCTCGATCGAGGCCTCACAGATACGCAGTATTTT. Translating it yields CSARAILDRGLTDTQYF. The chain recombines TRBV20-1 with TRBJ2-3; no clear D gene. CDR1 and CDR2 from the germline V gene are DFQATT and SNEGSKA (reference sequence). The CDR3 loop spans 17 amino acids. V was shortened by 1 base and J by 2 bases, with 19 bases between the two germline ends.

The DNA of the CDR3 is TGTGCCATCAGTGATACCGACGCGAGCTCCTACAATGAGCAGTTCTTC. Translating gives CAISDTDASSYNEQFF. This sequence joins TRBV10-3 and TRBJ2-1; D gene ambiguous. CDR1 and CDR2 from the germline V gene are ENHRY and SYGVKD. The CDR3 is 16 amino acids. Trimming removed 3 bases at V and 0 bases at J, with 12 bases between.

This clonotype was observed a handful of times. The gene calls are TRBV12-3 or TRBV12-4 and TRBJ2-4; D perhaps matches TRBD2 (5 bases). The CDR3 is 16 residues long. Deletions cut 6 bases from V and 5 bases from J, with 20 bases between. CDR3 region: CASSKSTAAGENIQYF. CDR3 nucleotide sequence: TGTGCCAGCAGCAAATCGACCGCCGCCGGGGAAAACATTCAGTACTTC.

This clonotype showed up just a few times. At one end the junction does not follow the germline gene, possibly because of a read error. The genes are TRBV7-7 and TRBJ2-1; D uncertain. Germline V CDR1 and CDR2: SSHAT, FNYEAQ (reference sequence). The CDR3 contains 15 residues. In DNA, the CDR3 is TGTGCTAGCAGCTTAGACACGCATGTCTACAATGAGCAGTTCTTC. This gives the protein CASSLDTHVYNEQFF.